These T cell receptor beta chains were read from a single sample in a study of OX40 agonist ivuxolimab in advanced cancers. The repertoire was sequenced with immunoSEQ multiplex PCR; TCRdb's copy has only in-frame clones and lacks some. Of 90,000 or so clones listed, about 89% are singletons. Sequencing used CD4+ or CD8+ T cells sorted from blood, obtained in a trial of the OX40 agonist ivuxolimab. The receptors were sampled from an adult with an advanced solid tumor such as melanoma, head and neck, liver or kidney cancer. The CDR3 runs from the conserved cysteine through the conserved F or W. Not every row has a clone size; where given, it reads once, few, many or a size class.

-	TRBV27	TRBJ1-5	CASSSSPRGTGGGQPQHF
-	TRBV19	TRBJ1-1	CASSRKGEGTEAFF
-	TRBV5-1	TRBJ2-1	CASSLALGSPNEQFF
-	TRBV28	TRBJ1-2	CASKGVNYGYTF
-	TRBV2	TRBJ1-2	CASSEALGGRSGYTF
-	TRBV13	TRBJ2-6	CASSQGQGDSGANVLTF
-	TRBV19	TRBJ1-1	CASSIYSEAFF
-	TRBV10-3	TRBJ2-1	CAISEGGDEQFF
-	TRBV5-1	TRBJ2-2	CASSLEGGSHTGELFF
-	TRBV7-6	TRBJ2-1	CASSPPSHEQFF
-	TRBV18	TRBJ1-1	CASSPQLVWNTEAFF
once	TRBV7-9	TRBJ1-4	CASSLATGGGEKLFF
-	TRBV7-8	TRBJ2-5	CASSLVYPNQETQYF
-	TRBV5-1	TRBJ2-7	CASSLSPRGGTYEQYF
once	TRBV2	TRBJ1-2	CASSEGRNYGYTF
-	TRBV7-2	TRBJ2-2	CASSGRTGAGELFF
few	TRBV7-2	TRBJ2-1	CASSLVLGAQYNEQFF
-	TRBV19	TRBJ1-1	CASSIRRDGTEAFF
-	TRBV7-3	TRBJ2-1	CASSLAAVYNEQFF
-	TRBV7-8	TRBJ1-2	CASSLEDPRRFTNYGYTF
-	TRBV4-3	TRBJ1-2	CASSQDYGGGYTF
-	TRBV7-9	TRBJ1-3	CASSLAGRGSGNTIYF
-	TRBV10-1	TRBJ2-1	CASSESTGLAGDRNEQFF
-	TRBV30	TRBJ1-2	CAWSAVPTIATF
-	TRBV5-6	TRBJ2-1	CASSWDYSNEQFF
-	TRBV19	TRBJ1-4	CASKGSPGQGMEKLFF
-	TRBV15	TRBJ2-1	CATSRGGGLGSEQFF
-	TRBV6-5	TRBJ2-2	CASSPSRGPGELFF
-	TRBV7-9	TRBJ2-7	CASSLVSSGTYEQYF
once	TRBV6-1	TRBJ2-1	CASSETSGSGGEQFF
once	TRBV9	TRBJ1-1	CASSAGQDGAEAFF
-	TRBV6-6	TRBJ2-4	CASSYPGSGGASDF
-	TRBV19	TRBJ2-4	CASRERTAPYIQYF
-	TRBV19	TRBJ1-2	CASSINDANYGYTF
-	TRBV7-9	TRBJ2-4	CASSLGLGENIQYF
-	TRBV29-1	TRBJ1-1	CSVRQVNTEAFF
-	TRBV5-4	TRBJ1-1	CASSYGQGMNTEAFF
-	TRBV15	TRBJ2-2	CATSRRGEDRTGELFF
-	TRBV28	TRBJ1-5	CASSFTTGPGPQHF
-	TRBV19	TRBJ2-3	CASGHPIGGQGSTDTQYF
-	TRBV5-6	TRBJ1-2	CASSSGQTYGYTF
-	TRBV6-5	TRBJ2-7	CASSSSGRVNEQYF
-	TRBV18	TRBJ2-1	CASSLAGGSYEQFF
-	TRBV14	TRBJ2-7	CASSQGSYEQYF
few	TRBV10-1	TRBJ2-7	CASSESLGAQYF
-	TRBV29-1	TRBJ2-7	CSWSGDSYEQYF
-	TRBV6-1	TRBJ1-5	CASSGGSNQPQHF
few	TRBV28	TRBJ2-1	CASSFASGRGDEQFF
-	TRBV7-2	TRBJ2-2	CASSLKLAGRTGELFF
-	TRBV5-4	TRBJ1-2	CASSQDRANYGYTF
-	TRBV27	TRBJ2-5	CASSFGPAGREETQYF
-	TRBV6-1	TRBJ2-3	CASSTPSGLTDTQYF
-	TRBV14	TRBJ2-5	CASSLRTPTGGTQYF
-	TRBV15	TRBJ1-2	CATSRVNSGVYGYTF
-	TRBV28	TRBJ1-2	CASSLVFSGGGYGYTF
-	TRBV11-2	TRBJ1-3	CASSPVLGAGGNTIYF
-	TRBV5-4	TRBJ1-6	CASSLAAGPNNSPLHF